This T cell receptor (beta chain) was sequenced during a study of shared clonotypes between healthy human individuals. The table came from immunoSEQ multiplex PCR; TCRdb's copy has only in-frame clones and leaves some out. Of hundreds of thousands of clones listed, 80% to 95% are singletons. CD8 cells classed as naive were CD45RO-negative and positively selected for CCR7, excluding terminally differentiated effector memory CD45RA+ cells. This sequence was found in a man aged 25-45 years in good health. Material: naive CD8+ T cells sorted from blood.

DNA of the CDR3: TGTGCCAGCAGTGCCGGACAGAGAGAAGCTTTCTTT. This encodes CASSAGQREAFF. The rearrangement links TRBV2 to TRBJ1-1; D possibly corresponds to TRBD1 (6 bases). The ends were cut back, 4 bases at V and 8 bases at J, with 11 bases in the middle. Germline lookup yields CDR1 SNHLY and CDR2 FYNNEI. The CDR3 consists of 12 residues.